These T cell receptor beta chains were read from a single sample in a study of blood T cell repertoires in COVID-19. TCRdb's table, derived via immunoSEQ multiplex PCR, lists solely in-frame clones and lacks some. The data contain fewer than 250,000 clones, 70% to 90% of them singletons. What was sequenced was peripheral blood. The receptors stem from a man aged 50-60 years with acute or convalescent COVID-19. Each CDR3 is given with its conserved first and last residue. D genes are given only for firm matches. Some rows have no size entry. The others give once, few or many, or a class for an expanded clone.

d_gene | j_gene | v_gene | abundance | len | CDR3aa | CDR3nt
TRBD1 | TRBJ2-3 | TRBV14 | NA | 17 | CASSQRDRGLGTDTQYF | TGTGCCAGCAGCCAGAGAGACAGGGGATTGGGCACAGATACGCAGTATTTT
TRBD1 | TRBJ1-5 | TRBV30 | NA | 14 | CAWSVDRDGKPQHF | TGTGCCTGGAGTGTAGACAGGGACGGAAAGCCCCAGCATTTT
TRBD1 | TRBJ1-6 | TRBV6-2/TRBV6-3 | once | 15 | CASTPEGQGNSPLHF | TGTGCCAGCACCCCAGAAGGACAGGGAAATTCACCCCTCCACTTT
TRBD1 | TRBJ2-7 | TRBV10-3 | once | 15 | CAISERDRGPYEQYF | TGTGCCATCAGTGAACGGGACAGGGGGCCCTACGAGCAGTACTTC
NA | TRBJ2-1 | TRBV21-1 | NA | 16 | CASSKAGERGDNEQFF | TGTGCCAGCAGCAAAGCAGGCGAGCGGGGGGACAATGAGCAGTTCTTC
TRBD2 | TRBJ2-3 | TRBV5-1 | NA | 16 | CASSGGLSKGTDTQYF | TGCGCCAGCAGCGGGGGACTATCGAAGGGCACAGATACGCAGTATTTT
TRBD2 | TRBJ2-6 | TRBV6-2/TRBV6-3 | NA | 18 | CASSLIASGGSGANVLTF | TGTGCCAGCAGTTTAATAGCGTCGGGGGGTTCTGGGGCCAACGTCCTGACTTTC
NA | TRBJ2-7 | TRBV6-6 | NA | 14 | CASSWSLLAYEQYF | TGTGCCAGCAGTTGGTCGCTACTAGCCTACGAGCAGTACTTC
NA | TRBJ1-2 | TRBV19 | NA | 13 | CASSIRQDYGYTF | TGTGCCAGTAGTATTCGACAGGACTATGGCTACACCTTC
TRBD1 | TRBJ1-2 | TRBV3-1/TRBV3-2 | NA | 14 | CASSRTGGDYGYTF | TGTGCCAGCAGTCGGACAGGGGGAGACTATGGCTACACCTTC
TRBD2 | TRBJ2-3 | TRBV6-4 | NA | 15 | CASSRLAGTADTQYF | TGTGCCAGCAGTAGACTAGCGGGGACTGCGGATACGCAGTATTTT
NA | TRBJ2-5 | TRBV6-5 | NA | 14 | CASSYGTGWGTQYF | TGTGCCAGCAGTTACGGCACAGGGTGGGGGACCCAGTACTTC
TRBD1 | TRBJ1-4 | TRBV19 | NA | 14 | CASSRQGSWEKLFF | TGTGCCAGTAGTAGACAGGGATCGTGGGAAAAACTGTTTTTT
TRBD1 | TRBJ2-2 | TRBV6-5 | NA | 14 | CASSYGQAAGELFF | TGTGCCAGCAGTTACGGACAGGCGGCCGGGGAGCTGTTTTTT
TRBD1 | TRBJ1-2 | TRBV9 | NA | 14 | CASTFDRGGYGYTF | TGTGCCAGCACCTTCGACAGGGGTGGATATGGCTACACCTTC
TRBD2 | TRBJ2-3 | TRBV5-1 | NA | 14 | CASSLFGGSDTQYF | TGCGCCAGCAGCTTGTTCGGGGGGTCTGATACGCAGTATTTT
NA | TRBJ2-2 | TRBV12-5 | NA | 15 | CASVRRGPGTGELFF | TGTGCTAGCGTTAGAAGGGGCCCCGGGACCGGGGAGCTGTTTTTT
TRBD2 | TRBJ2-3 | TRBV5-1 | NA | 15 | CASSLGVAGGDTQYF | TGCGCCAGCAGCTTGGGAGTAGCGGGGGGAGATACGCAGTATTTT
TRBD1 | TRBJ2-5 | TRBV14 | NA | 14 | CASSQLTGQETQYF | TGTGCCAGCAGCCAATTGACAGGGCAAGAGACCCAGTACTTC
NA | TRBJ1-6 | TRBV6-6 | NA | 15 | CASSYRTENNSPLHF | TGTGCCAGCAGTTACCGGACAGAAAATAATTCACCCCTCCACTTT
NA | TRBJ2-3 | TRBV9 | once | 12 | CASSASADTQYF | TGTGCCAGCAGCGCGAGTGCAGATACGCAGTATTTT
TRBD2 | TRBJ2-5 | TRBV4-2 | NA | 15 | CASSQDRKRGGTQYF | TGTGCCAGCAGCCAAGATCGGAAGCGGGGGGGGACCCAGTACTTC
NA | TRBJ2-7 | TRBV6-5 | NA | 14 | CASSYSHSSYEQYF | TGTGCCAGCAGTTACTCCCACAGCTCCTACGAGCAGTACTTC
NA | TRBJ1-5 | TRBV5-6 | NA | 13 | CASSLERVQPQHF | TGTGCCAGCAGCTTGGAGAGGGTACAGCCCCAGCATTTT
TRBD2 | TRBJ2-3 | TRBV18 | NA | 14 | CASSPGGSTDTQYF | TGTGCCAGCTCCCCGGGGGGGAGCACAGATACGCAGTATTTT
NA | TRBJ1-2 | TRBV7-9 | NA | 14 | CASSREASGYGYTF | TGTGCCAGCAGCCGGGAGGCGTCCGGCTATGGCTACACCTTC
TRBD2 | TRBJ2-5 | TRBV27 | NA | 19 | CASSSPVGTSGATGGTQYF | TGTGCCAGCAGTTCCCCTGTGGGGACTAGCGGGGCAACAGGGGGGACCCAGTACTTC
NA | TRBJ2-2 | TRBV10-3 | NA | 14 | CAISESARTGELFF | TGTGCCATCAGTGAGTCGGCTAGGACCGGGGAGCTGTTTTTT
NA | TRBJ2-1 | TRBV11-2 | NA | 13 | CASSLEEGLPQFF | TGTGCCAGCAGCTTAGAAGAGGGACTGCCGCAGTTCTTC
TRBD1 | TRBJ1-4 | TRBV3-1/TRBV3-2 | NA | 17 | CASSQHYRGTTNEKLFF | TGTGCCAGCAGCCAACATTACAGGGGGACAACTAATGAAAAACTGTTTTTT